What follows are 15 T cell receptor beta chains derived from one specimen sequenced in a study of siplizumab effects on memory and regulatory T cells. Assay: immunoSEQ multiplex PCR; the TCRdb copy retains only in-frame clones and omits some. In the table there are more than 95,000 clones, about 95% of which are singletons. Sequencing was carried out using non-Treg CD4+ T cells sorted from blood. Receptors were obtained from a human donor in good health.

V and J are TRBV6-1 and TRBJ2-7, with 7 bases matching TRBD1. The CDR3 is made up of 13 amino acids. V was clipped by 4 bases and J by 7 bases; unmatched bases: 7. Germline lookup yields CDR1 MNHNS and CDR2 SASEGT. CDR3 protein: CASSGPQGWEQYF. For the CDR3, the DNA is TGTGCCAGCAGTGGCCCACAGGGGTGGGAGCAGTACTTC.

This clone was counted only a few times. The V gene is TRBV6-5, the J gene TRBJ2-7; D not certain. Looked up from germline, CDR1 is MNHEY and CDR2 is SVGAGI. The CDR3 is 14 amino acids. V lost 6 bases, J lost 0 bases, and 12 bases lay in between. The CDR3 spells CASSLGRSSYEQYF. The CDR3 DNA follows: TGTGCCAGCAGCTTGGGCCGGAGCTCCTACGAGCAGTACTTC.

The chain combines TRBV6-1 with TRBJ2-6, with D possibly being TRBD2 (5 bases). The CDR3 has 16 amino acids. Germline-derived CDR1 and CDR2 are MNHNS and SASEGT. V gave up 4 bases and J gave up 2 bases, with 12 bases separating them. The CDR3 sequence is CASSVERVPGANVLTF. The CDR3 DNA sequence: TGTGCCAGCAGTGTAGAGAGGGTCCCTGGGGCCAACGTCCTGACTTTC.

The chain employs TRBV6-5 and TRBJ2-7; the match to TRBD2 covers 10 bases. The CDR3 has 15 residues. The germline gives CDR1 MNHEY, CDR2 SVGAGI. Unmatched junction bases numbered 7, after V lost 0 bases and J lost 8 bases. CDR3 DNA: TGTGCCAGCAGTTACTCGGGGCTAGCGGGAGTCCAGCAGTACTTC. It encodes CASSYSGLAGVQQYF.

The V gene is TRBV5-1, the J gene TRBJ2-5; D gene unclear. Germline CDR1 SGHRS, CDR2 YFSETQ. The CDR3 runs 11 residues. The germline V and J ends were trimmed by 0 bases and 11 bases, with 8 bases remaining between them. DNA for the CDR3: TGCGCCAGCAGCTTGGAGTCGCGGCAGTACTTC. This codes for CASSLESRQYF.

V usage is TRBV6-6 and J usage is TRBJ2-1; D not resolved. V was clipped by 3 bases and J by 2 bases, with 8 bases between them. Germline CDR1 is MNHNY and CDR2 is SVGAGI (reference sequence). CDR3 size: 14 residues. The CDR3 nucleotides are TGTGCCAGCAGTTATTTGCTTACCTACAATGAGCAGTTCTTC. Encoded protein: CASSYLLTYNEQFF.

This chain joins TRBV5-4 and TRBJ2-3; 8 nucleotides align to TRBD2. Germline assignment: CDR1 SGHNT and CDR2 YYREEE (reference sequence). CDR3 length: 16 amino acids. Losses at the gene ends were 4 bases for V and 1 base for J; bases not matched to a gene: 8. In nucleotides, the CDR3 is TGTGCCAGCAGCGGCCGATGGGGACTAGGCACAGATACGCAGTATTTT. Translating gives CASSGRWGLGTDTQYF.

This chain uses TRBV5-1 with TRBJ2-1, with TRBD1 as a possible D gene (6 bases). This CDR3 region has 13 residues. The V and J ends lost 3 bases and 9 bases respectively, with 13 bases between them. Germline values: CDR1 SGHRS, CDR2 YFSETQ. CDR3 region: CASSSQGFGEQFF. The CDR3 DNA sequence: TGCGCCAGCAGCTCCCAGGGGTTCGGTGAGCAGTTCTTC.

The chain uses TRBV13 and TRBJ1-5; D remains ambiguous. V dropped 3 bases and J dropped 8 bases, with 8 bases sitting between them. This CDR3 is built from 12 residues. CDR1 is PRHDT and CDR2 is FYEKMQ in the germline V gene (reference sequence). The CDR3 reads CASSFRGKPQHF. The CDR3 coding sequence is TGTGCCAGCAGCTTTAGAGGGAAGCCCCAGCATTTT.

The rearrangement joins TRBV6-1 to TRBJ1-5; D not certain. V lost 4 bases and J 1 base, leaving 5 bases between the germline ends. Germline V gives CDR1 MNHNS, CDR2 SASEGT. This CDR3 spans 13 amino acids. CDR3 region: CASSVDSNQPQHF. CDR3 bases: TGTGCCAGCAGTGTGGACAGCAATCAGCCCCAGCATTTT.

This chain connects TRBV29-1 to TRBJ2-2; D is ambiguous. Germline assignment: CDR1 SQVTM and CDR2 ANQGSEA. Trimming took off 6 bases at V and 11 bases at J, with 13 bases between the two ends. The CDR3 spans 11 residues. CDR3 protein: CSVASSYELFF. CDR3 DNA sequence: TGCAGCGTCGCGAGTTCCTATGAGCTGTTTTTT.

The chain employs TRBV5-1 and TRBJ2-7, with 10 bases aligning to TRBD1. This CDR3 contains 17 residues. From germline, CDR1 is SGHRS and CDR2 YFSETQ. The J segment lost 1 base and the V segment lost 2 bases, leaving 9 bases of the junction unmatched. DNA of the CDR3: TGCGCCAGCAGCTTTAGAGACGCGGGACAGGGGTCCTACGAGCAGTACTTC. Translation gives CASSFRDAGQGSYEQYF. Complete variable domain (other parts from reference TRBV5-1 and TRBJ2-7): KAGVTQTPRYLIKTRGQQVTLSCSPISGHRSVSWYQQTPGQGLQFLFEYFSETQRNKGNFPGRFSGRQFSNSRSEMNVSTLELGDSALYLCASSFRDAGQGSYEQYFGPGTRLTVT.

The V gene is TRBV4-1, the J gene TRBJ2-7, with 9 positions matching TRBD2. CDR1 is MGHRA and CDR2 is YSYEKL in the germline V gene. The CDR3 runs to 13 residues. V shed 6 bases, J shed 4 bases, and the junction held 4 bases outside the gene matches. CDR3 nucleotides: TGCGCCAGCAGAGCTAGCGGGGATTACGAGCAGTACTTC. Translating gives CASRASGDYEQYF.

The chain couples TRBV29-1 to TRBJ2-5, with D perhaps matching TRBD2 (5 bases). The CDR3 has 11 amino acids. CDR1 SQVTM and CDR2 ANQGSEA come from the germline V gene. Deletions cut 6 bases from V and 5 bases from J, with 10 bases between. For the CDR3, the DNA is TGCAGCGTCTTAGCGTACGAGACCCAGTACTTC. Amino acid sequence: CSVLAYETQYF.

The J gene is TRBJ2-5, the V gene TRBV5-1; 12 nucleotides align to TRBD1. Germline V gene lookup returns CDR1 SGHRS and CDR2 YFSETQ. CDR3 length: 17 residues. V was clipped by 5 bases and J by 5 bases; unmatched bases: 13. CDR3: CASSAGSGTGGWETQYF. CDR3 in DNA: TGCGCCAGCAGTGCGGGATCCGGGACAGGGGGCTGGGAGACCCAGTACTTC. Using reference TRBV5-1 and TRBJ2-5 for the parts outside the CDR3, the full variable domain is KAGVTQTPRYLIKTRGQQVTLSCSPISGHRSVSWYQQTPGQGLQFLFEYFSETQRNKGNFPGRFSGRQFSNSRSEMNVSTLELGDSALYLCASSAGSGTGGWETQYFGPGTRLLVL.